This is a list of T cell receptor beta chains from one sample in a study of T cells in localized non-small cell lung cancer. TCRdb keeps only in-frame clones here, not all; method: immunoSEQ multiplex PCR. Among approximately 46,000 clones listed, roughly 79% were seen once. Sequencing used peripheral blood mononuclear cells, obtained before any cancer treatment. Source of these receptors: a man between 40 and 70 years old with stage III lung adenocarcinoma. The CDR3 runs from the conserved cysteine through the conserved F or W. The D gene is left open where the match is weak. Expanded clones are given a class, and other clones once, few, many or no size at all.

V,D,J,size,DNA,CDR3
TRBV28,TRBD2,TRBJ2-3,few,TGTGCCAGCAGTTTAGGGCTAGCGGGGTGGGGCACAGATACGCAGTATTTT,CASSLGLAGWGTDTQYF
TRBV5-1,.,TRBJ1-1,once,TGCGCCAGCAGCTGGTCAGGGTTCGACACTGAAGCTTTCTTT,CASSWSGFDTEAFF
TRBV6-1,.,TRBJ2-6,few,TGTGCCAGCAGCCCGACCTACTCTGGGGCCAACGTCCTGACTTTC,CASSPTYSGANVLTF
TRBV2,TRBD2,TRBJ2-1,.,TGTGCCAGCAGTGAATACCCAGCGGGGGGGCCCTACAATGAGCAGTTCTTC,CASSEYPAGGPYNEQFF
TRBV11-2,.,TRBJ2-7,.,TGTGCCAGCAGCTTAAATCCTGGCTCTGACTACGAGCAGTACTTC,CASSLNPGSDYEQYF
TRBV5-6,.,TRBJ1-4,.,TGTGCCAGCAGCTTGGCCCTCGGAGTTGCAACTAATGAAAAACTGTTTTTT,CASSLALGVATNEKLFF
TRBV11-2,.,TRBJ1-2,.,TGTGCCAGCAGCTTAATTGAGGGACCGGGCTATGGCTACACCTTC,CASSLIEGPGYGYTF
TRBV11-2,TRBD1,TRBJ1-5,.,TGTGCCAGCGGTGACAGGGGGCTTCAGCCCCAGCATTTT,CASGDRGLQPQHF
TRBV7-8,TRBD1,TRBJ2-5,.,TGTGCCAGCACTTCCCGACAGGGGGCGAAAGAGACCCAGTACTTC,CASTSRQGAKETQYF
TRBV7-8,.,TRBJ2-2,.,TGTGCCAGCAGCCCCGGGGGGCCCGGGGAGCTGTTTTTT,CASSPGGPGELFF
TRBV2,.,TRBJ2-7,few,TGTGCCAGCATGGGTCCCCTGGAGGGCTACGAGCAGTACTTC,CASMGPLEGYEQYF
TRBV9,.,TRBJ2-3,.,TGTGCCAGCAGCGTAGGGTTACGAGGGGGGACTAGCACAGATACGCAGTATTTT,CASSVGLRGGTSTDTQYF
TRBV19,.,TRBJ2-5,once,TGTGCCAGTAGTAGAGTTTCGCGGGGGCTCGAAGAGACCCAGTACTTC,CASSRVSRGLEETQYF
TRBV6-6,.,TRBJ2-3,.,TGTGCCAGCAGGGGCCCCAGCACAGATACGCAGTATTTT,CASRGPSTDTQYF
TRBV6-1,TRBD1,TRBJ2-7,.,TGTGCCAGCAGCAGGCAGGGCCGGGACAGCGAGCAGTACTTC,CASSRQGRDSEQYF
TRBV5-6,TRBD1,TRBJ2-2,.,TGTGCCAGCAGCCTTGGGGACAGGTGGGACACCGGGGAGCTGTTTTTT,CASSLGDRWDTGELFF
TRBV9,.,TRBJ2-3,.,TGTGCCAGCAGCGTAGGGGAACGCGCTAGCACAGATACGCAGTATTTT,CASSVGERASTDTQYF
TRBV28,.,TRBJ2-3,.,TGTGCCAGCAGTTTACGGGGCACAGATACGCAGTATTTT,CASSLRGTDTQYF
TRBV7-7,.,TRBJ1-5,.,TGTGCCAGCAGCTTAGGAAAGGGCCAGCCCCAGCATTTT,CASSLGKGQPQHF
TRBV6-1,TRBD2,TRBJ2-2,.,TGTGCCAGCAGTGAGGCTCTAGCGGGGGGGGCCAACACCGGGGAGCTGTTTTTT,CASSEALAGGANTGELFF
TRBV28,.,TRBJ2-4,.,TGTGCCAGCAGTTCCCTTATAGCCAAAAACATTCAGTACTTC,CASSSLIAKNIQYF
TRBV30,.,TRBJ2-4,.,TGTGCCTGGAGTGTACCTGGCTCGAGGGACATTCAGTACTTC,CAWSVPGSRDIQYF
TRBV30,TRBD1,TRBJ1-2,.,TGTGCCTGGAGAAGGCAGGGGGCGAACTATGGCTACACCTTC,CAWRRQGANYGYTF
TRBV7-9,TRBD2,TRBJ2-1,.,TGTGCCAGCAGCTACCTAGCGGGGGGCTACAATGAGCAGTTCTTC,CASSYLAGGYNEQFF
TRBV6-5,.,TRBJ2-2,.,TGTGCCAGCAGTTATGGGATGAACACCGGGGAGCTGTTTTTT,CASSYGMNTGELFF
TRBV5-1,.,TRBJ1-6,once,TGCGCCAGCAGCTTGACAGGAAACTATAATTCACCCCTCCACTTT,CASSLTGNYNSPLHF
TRBV5-1,.,TRBJ2-5,.,TGCGCCAGCAGCCCGTCAGGGGGGGAACAAGAGACCCAGTACTTC,CASSPSGGEQETQYF
TRBV7-8,.,TRBJ1-6,once,TGTGCCAGCAGCCATCAATCCGGGTTTAGATTTGATTCACCCCTCCACTTT,CASSHQSGFRFDSPLHF
TRBV28,.,TRBJ1-1,.,TGTGCCAGCAGTTTATCCCGGGGTAACACTGAAGCTTTCTTT,CASSLSRGNTEAFF
TRBV27,TRBD2,TRBJ2-3,.,TGTGCCAGCAGTTTAATTCACTCGGGACTAGGGATCACAGATACGCAGTATTTT,CASSLIHSGLGITDTQYF
TRBV27,TRBD1,TRBJ2-7,.,TGTGCCAGCACCGGGACAGAAGCAACCCGCCGCTACGAGCAGTACTTC,CASTGTEATRRYEQYF
TRBV15,.,TRBJ2-5,.,TGTGCCACCAGCAGAAAACAGGGTGCTGGTTCCCAAGAGACCCAGTACTTC,CATSRKQGAGSQETQYF
TRBV6-6,.,TRBJ2-5,.,TGTGCCAGCAGTTACTCAGCGGACCTCAGGCCGACCCAGTACTTC,CASSYSADLRPTQYF
TRBV5-1,.,TRBJ2-3,.,TGCGCCAGCAGCTCCGTTTTGACAGATACGCAGTATTTT,CASSSVLTDTQYF
TRBV5-6,TRBD1,TRBJ1-6,.,TGTGCCAGCAGCGGGACAGGGTGGAATTCACCCCTCCACTTT,CASSGTGWNSPLHF
TRBV7-6,.,TRBJ2-3,.,TGTGCCAGCAGCTTAGGCGGGGGCCCAGATACGCAGTATTTT,CASSLGGGPDTQYF
TRBV21-1,.,TRBJ1-5,.,TGTGCCAGCAGCTCTTACCGGGACAGGGGGCGCAATCAGCCCCAGCATTTT,CASSSYRDRGRNQPQHF
TRBV29-1,TRBD2,TRBJ2-3,.,TGCAGCGTTAAGCGGGGGGGGGCAGATACGCAGTATTTT,CSVKRGGADTQYF